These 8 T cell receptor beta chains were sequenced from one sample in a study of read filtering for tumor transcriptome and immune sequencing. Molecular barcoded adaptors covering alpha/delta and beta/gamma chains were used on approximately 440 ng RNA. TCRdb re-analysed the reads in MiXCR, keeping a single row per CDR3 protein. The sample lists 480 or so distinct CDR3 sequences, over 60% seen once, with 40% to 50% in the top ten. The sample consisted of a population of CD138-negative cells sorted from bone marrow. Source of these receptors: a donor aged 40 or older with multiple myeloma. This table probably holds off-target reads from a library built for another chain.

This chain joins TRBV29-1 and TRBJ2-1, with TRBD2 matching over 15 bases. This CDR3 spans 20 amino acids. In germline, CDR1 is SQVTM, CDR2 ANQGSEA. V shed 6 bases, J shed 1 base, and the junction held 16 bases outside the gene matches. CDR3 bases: TGCAGCGTACTCGCCCAACGGACTAGCGGGAGGGCCGTTTCCTACAATGAGCAGTTCTTC. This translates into CSVLAQRTSGRAVSYNEQFF.

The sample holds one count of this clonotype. This CDR3 reads CASSALGDEQFF. The CDR3 nucleotides are TGTGCCAGCAGCGCTCTGGGGGATGAGCAGTTCTTC. The genes are TRBV7-2 and TRBJ2-1; either TRBD1 or TRBD2 may fit D (5 bases each). Looked up from germline, CDR1 is SGHTA and CDR2 is FQGNSA. The CDR3 is 12 residues long. V was clipped by 5 bases and J by 8 bases, with 10 bases between them.

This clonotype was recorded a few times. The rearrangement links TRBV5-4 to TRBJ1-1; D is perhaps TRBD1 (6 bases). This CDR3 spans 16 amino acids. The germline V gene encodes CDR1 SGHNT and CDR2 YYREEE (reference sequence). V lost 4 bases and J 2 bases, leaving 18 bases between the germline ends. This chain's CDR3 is CASSLQGRGSNTEAFF. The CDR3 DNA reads TGTGCCAGCAGCCTACAGGGCCGCGGGTCCAACACTGAAGCTTTCTTT.

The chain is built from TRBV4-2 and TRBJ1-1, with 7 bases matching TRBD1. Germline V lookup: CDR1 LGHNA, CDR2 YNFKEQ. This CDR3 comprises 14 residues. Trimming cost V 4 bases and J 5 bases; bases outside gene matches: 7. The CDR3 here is CASSPGGIGTEAFF. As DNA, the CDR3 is TGTGCCAGCAGCCCAGGGGGGATTGGTACTGAAGCTTTCTTT.

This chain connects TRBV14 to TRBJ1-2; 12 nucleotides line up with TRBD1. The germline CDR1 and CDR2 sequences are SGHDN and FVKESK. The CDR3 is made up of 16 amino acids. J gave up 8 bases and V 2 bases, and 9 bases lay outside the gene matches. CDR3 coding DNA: TGTGCCAGCAGCCAAAAGAAGGGACAGGGGGCTTGGGGCTACACCTTC. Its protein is CASSQKKGQGAWGYTF.

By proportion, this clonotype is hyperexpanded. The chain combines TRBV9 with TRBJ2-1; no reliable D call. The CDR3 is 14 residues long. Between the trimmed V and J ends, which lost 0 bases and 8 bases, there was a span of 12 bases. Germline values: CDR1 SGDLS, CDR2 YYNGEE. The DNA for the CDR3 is TGTGCCAGCAGCGTAGGCGGAATCCCCGATGAGCAGTTCTTC. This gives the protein CASSVGGIPDEQFF.

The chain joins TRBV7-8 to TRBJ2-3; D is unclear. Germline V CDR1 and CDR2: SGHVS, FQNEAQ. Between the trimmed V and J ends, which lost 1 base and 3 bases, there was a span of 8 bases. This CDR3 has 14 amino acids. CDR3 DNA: TGTGCCAGCAGCTTAGAGCAACCGACAGATACGCAGTATTTT. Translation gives CASSLEQPTDTQYF.

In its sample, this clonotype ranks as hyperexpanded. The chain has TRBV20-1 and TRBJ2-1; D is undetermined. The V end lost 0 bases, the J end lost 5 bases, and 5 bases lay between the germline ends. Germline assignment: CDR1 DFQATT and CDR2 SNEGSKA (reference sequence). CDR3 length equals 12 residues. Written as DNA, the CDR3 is TGCAGTGCTAGAGACATAAACAATGAGCAGTTCTTC. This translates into CSARDINNEQFF.